These 21 T cell receptor beta chains were all obtained from the same sample, sequenced in a study of T cell clusters in autoimmune cytopenias. Multiplex touch-down PCR amplified TRB using TRB-A and TRB-B pools in one tube. TCRdb processed the multiplex PCR reads again and assigns one entry to each CDR3 protein, with no DNA. This table lists 3,500 to 4,000 distinct CDR3 sequences. TRB amplification used roughly 250 ng of peripheral blood genomic DNA. Input material: peripheral blood. Receptors were obtained from a human donor with an autoimmune cytopenia or autoimmune hepatitis (not recorded which).

This clonotype is deemed medium-sized by its frequency. This chain joins TRBV18 and TRBJ2-6; TCRdb's assignment of TRBD2 cannot be checked, as there is no DNA. The germline V gene has CDR1 KGHSH and CDR2 LQKENI. The CDR3 extends over 21 amino acids. This chain's CDR3 is CASSTRAHEKVSNSGANVLTF.

V gene TRBV6-5 combines with J gene TRBJ2-1; there is no DNA to check the TCRdb D call of TRBD2. Germline CDR1 is MNHEY and CDR2 is SVGAGI. The CDR3 covers 14 residues. The CDR3 loop reads CASRRAGGPNEQFF.

The chain couples TRBV27 to TRBJ2-1; TCRdb's D call of TRBD1 is untestable without DNA. The length of the CDR3 is 18 residues. The germline gives CDR1 MNHEY, CDR2 SMNVEV (reference sequence). This CDR3 reads CASSLIRAGSFSYNEQFF.

V is TRBV18 and J is TRBJ2-7. Germline V CDR1 and CDR2: KGHSH, LQKENI. CDR3 length: 13 amino acids. CDR3 amino acids: CASSPSPGGEQYF.

V gene TRBV12-3 or TRBV12-4 combines with J gene TRBJ1-2; TCRdb proposes TRBD1, but this gene call is untestable without DNA. This CDR3 comprises 12 residues. CDR3 sequence reads: CASSDRSEGYTF.

By frequency, this clonotype registers medium-sized (0.01 to 0.1%). This chain connects TRBV30 to TRBJ2-1; no DNA is available, so the TRBD2 call from TCRdb remains unchecked. Germline values: CDR1 GTSNPN, CDR2 SVGIG (reference sequence). CDR3 length equals 12 residues. CDR3 amino acids: CASSGRGNEQFF.

Frequency places this clonotype as medium-sized. The gene calls are TRBV30 and TRBJ1-4. Germline CDR1 and CDR2: GTSNPN and SVGIG (reference sequence). The CDR3 runs 14 residues. The CDR3 reads CAWSRRGMDEKLFF. Full variable domain (missing parts from reference TRBV30 and TRBJ1-4): SQTIHQWPATLVQPVGSPLSLECTVEGTSNPNLYWYRQAAGRGLQLLFYSVGIGQISSEVPQNLSASRPQDRQFILSSKKLLLSDSGFYLCAWSRRGMDEKLFFGSGTQLSVL.

The chain employs TRBV20-1 and TRBJ2-3; with no DNA, the TCRdb D assignment of TRBD1 cannot be verified. The CDR3 runs 14 residues. Per the germline V gene, CDR1 is DFQATT and CDR2 is SNEGSKA (reference sequence). CDR3 residues: CSARDYREGDTQYF.

The rearrangement joins TRBV29-1 to TRBJ2-1; the D call from TCRdb, TRBD2, cannot be confirmed without DNA. The germline V gene has CDR1 SQVTM and CDR2 ANQGSEA. The CDR3 has 17 amino acids. The CDR3 here is CSVESRAGGSSYNEQFF.

The gene calls are TRBV10-3 and TRBJ2-7; TCRdb indicates TRBD2, and absent DNA this call remains unverified. The CDR3 covers 18 residues. Germline-derived CDR1 and CDR2 are ENHRY and SYGVKD. This CDR3 is CAIKQGWSSGSIGYEQYF.

This clonotype ranks as medium-sized in terms of frequency. This rearrangement joins TRBV19 to TRBJ1-1. Germline V CDR1 and CDR2: LNHDA, SQIVND (reference sequence). CDR3 length: 14 residues. The CDR3 reads CASNVGGENTEAFF.

This clonotype is called medium-sized based on its frequency. V and J are TRBV13 and TRBJ2-1; as DNA is missing, the TRBD2 call by TCRdb cannot be tested. Germline lookup yields CDR1 PRHDT and CDR2 FYEKMQ (reference sequence). There are 14 residues in the CDR3. CDR3 amino acids: CASSLVANYNEQFF.

The chain couples TRBV18 to TRBJ2-1; TCRdb lists TRBD2, though no DNA is available to test this call. The CDR3 runs to 18 residues. CDR1 KGHSH and CDR2 LQKENI come from the germline V gene. The CDR3 spells CASSPGLAVLSSYNEQFF.

CDR3 residues: CASSLSTSGRFYEQYF. The chain links TRBV12-3 or TRBV12-4 to TRBJ2-7. The CDR3 covers 16 residues.

The V and J genes are TRBV6-6 and TRBJ2-7; the TCRdb D gene call, TRBD1, has no DNA to confirm it. Per germline, CDR1 MNHNY and CDR2 SVGAGI (reference sequence). The CDR3 runs 17 residues. The CDR3 sequence: CASSYSYPGQAYYEQYF.

This clonotype is called medium-sized based on its frequency. The chain combines TRBV19 with TRBJ2-1. The germline V gene has CDR1 LNHDA and CDR2 SQIVND (reference sequence). There are 12 residues in the CDR3. This CDR3 reads CASTDSYNEQFF. The full variable domain, rest sourced from reference TRBV19 and TRBJ2-1, is DGGITQSPKYLFRKEGQNVTLSCEQNLNHDAMYWYRQDPGQGLRLIYYSQIVNDFQKGDIAEGYSVSREKKESFPLTVTSAQKNPTAFYLCASTDSYNEQFFGPGTRLTVL.

The rearrangement uses TRBV5-1 and TRBJ2-5; the TRBD1 assignment by TCRdb is unverifiable without DNA. The CDR3 covers 14 residues. Germline CDR1 reads SGHRS; CDR2 reads YFSETQ. CDR3 sequence reads: CASSLRDRAETQYF.

V is TRBV5-6 and J is TRBJ2-1. CDR1 SGHDT and CDR2 YYEEEE come from the germline V gene. The CDR3 totals 11 residues. The CDR3 sequence is CASSRNNEQFF.

This rearrangement joins TRBV12-3 or TRBV12-4 to TRBJ1-4. The CDR3 has 14 amino acids. The CDR3 loop reads CASSTGEGREKLFF.

This clonotype shows up as medium-sized by frequency. The V call is TRBV29-1, the J call TRBJ2-1; TCRdb's D call of TRBD1 is untestable without DNA. Germline CDR1 reads SQVTM; CDR2 reads ANQGSEA. The CDR3 is 13 amino acids. The CDR3 sequence: CSAYRDGNNEQFF.

The CDR3 sequence is CASSLRAGGRETQYF. The rearrangement links TRBV11-2 to TRBJ2-5; TCRdb lists TRBD2, though no DNA is available to test this call. Germline CDR1 and CDR2: SGHAT and FQNNGV. The CDR3 has 15 amino acids.